This is a list of T cell receptor beta chains from one sample in a study of CD8 T cells in Susac syndrome. MiXCR was run by TCRdb on the immunoSEQ multiplex PCR reads, yielding one entry per CDR3 protein. The profile covers 70,000 to 100,000 distinct CDR3 sequences, with approximately 96% appearing a single time and 0.41% taken by the ten largest. The specimen was CD8+ T cells from PBMCs. The source is a human donor with Susac syndrome. The CDR3 runs from the conserved cysteine through the conserved F or W. The order of the fields is V gene, D gene, J gene, clone size, CDR3 DNA, CDR3 protein. The D gene is left open where the match is weak. Not every row has a clone size; where given, it reads once, few, many or a size class.

V: TRBV7-2; D: TRBD2; J: TRBJ2-7; size: -; DNA: TGTGCCAGCAGTCGCCCCGGGAGGGGTATCTACGAGCAGTACTTC; CDR3: CASSRPGRGIYEQYF
V: TRBV5-1; D: -; J: TRBJ1-1; size: once; DNA: TGCGCCAGCAGCCCCAGCAGGGTGAACACTGAAGCTTTCTTT; CDR3: CASSPSRVNTEAFF
V: TRBV5-6; D: -; J: TRBJ2-5; size: -; DNA: TGTGCCAGCAGCTTTTTTACCACCGATCAAGAGACCCAGTACTTC; CDR3: CASSFFTTDQETQYF
V: TRBV20-1; D: TRBD1; J: TRBJ2-1; size: -; DNA: TGCAGTGCTAGAGATCGGGACAGGGCCCATGAGCAGTTCTTC; CDR3: CSARDRDRAHEQFF
V: TRBV5-6; D: -; J: TRBJ2-7; size: -; DNA: TGTGCCAGCAGCTCCTGGGCCAGGGACGAGCAGTACTTC; CDR3: CASSSWARDEQYF
V: TRBV29-1; D: -; J: TRBJ1-2; size: -; DNA: TGCAGCGTTGATTCGCGAGGCTATGGCTACACCTTC; CDR3: CSVDSRGYGYTF
V: TRBV11-2; D: -; J: TRBJ1-2; size: -; DNA: TGTGCCAGCAGCTTAGTGCCGGGGGCAGACTATGGCTACACCTTC; CDR3: CASSLVPGADYGYTF
V: TRBV7-2; D: -; J: TRBJ2-7; size: once; DNA: TGTGCCAGCAGCTCCCGGGATTACGAGCAGTACTTC; CDR3: CASSSRDYEQYF
V: TRBV7-9; D: TRBD1; J: TRBJ2-2; size: once; DNA: TGTGCCAGCAGCTCCAGGGGGCGCGGGACCGGGGAGCTGTTTTTT; CDR3: CASSSRGRGTGELFF
V: TRBV5-4; D: TRBD2; J: TRBJ2-5; size: -; DNA: TGTGCCAGCAGGCGCCTAGCGGGCAAAGAGACCCAGTACTTC; CDR3: CASRRLAGKETQYF
V: TRBV6-6; D: -; J: TRBJ2-1; size: -; DNA: TGTGCCAGCGGGATTCCGGGCAATGAGCAGTTCTTC; CDR3: CASGIPGNEQFF
V: TRBV20-1; D: -; J: TRBJ2-2; size: -; DNA: TGCAGTGCTAGAGATCCCCAGGGTCCAAACACCGGGGAGCTGTTTTTT; CDR3: CSARDPQGPNTGELFF
V: TRBV20-1; D: -; J: TRBJ1-4; size: -; DNA: TGCAGTGCTAGTTTGCAGAGACTTAATGAAAAACTGTTTTTT; CDR3: CSASLQRLNEKLFF
V: TRBV4-2; D: TRBD2; J: TRBJ2-7; size: -; DNA: TGTGCCAGCAGCCAAGAACCAGCGGGAGGGCCCTACGAGCAGTACTTC; CDR3: CASSQEPAGGPYEQYF
V: TRBV9; D: -; J: TRBJ2-3; size: -; DNA: TGTGCCAGCACCGTCGGCGGTTCCCCCACGACAGATACGCAGTATTTT; CDR3: CASTVGGSPTTDTQYF
V: TRBV20-1; D: -; J: TRBJ2-5; size: -; DNA: TGCAGTGGAAACGATCCGGGCCTAAGCCAAGAGACCCAGTACTTC; CDR3: CSGNDPGLSQETQYF
V: TRBV14; D: -; J: TRBJ2-1; size: -; DNA: TGTGCCAGCAGCCAGTCCCTAGGCGGTGAGCAGTTCTTC; CDR3: CASSQSLGGEQFF
V: TRBV29-1; D: -; J: TRBJ2-6; size: -; DNA: TGCAGCGTTGAAGGGTGGGCCTCTGGGGCCAACGTCCTGACTTTC; CDR3: CSVEGWASGANVLTF
V: TRBV20-1; D: TRBD1; J: TRBJ2-3; size: -; DNA: TGCAGTGCTTTAAGACAGGGAGCAGATACGCAGTATTTT; CDR3: CSALRQGADTQYF
V: TRBV4-3; D: TRBD1; J: TRBJ1-6; size: -; DNA: TGCGCCAGCAGCCAGGACAGGGGCTATAATTCACCCCTCCACTTT; CDR3: CASSQDRGYNSPLHF
V: TRBV27; D: -; J: TRBJ2-3; size: -; DNA: TGTGCCAGCACTCTCAATGGGGGTGGGACTGTGAGCACAGATACGCAGTATTTT; CDR3: CASTLNGGGTVSTDTQYF
V: TRBV28; D: -; J: TRBJ2-7; size: -; DNA: TGTGCCAGCAGGCGATGGCGGAAGGACTACGAGCAGTACTTC; CDR3: CASRRWRKDYEQYF
V: TRBV29-1; D: -; J: TRBJ2-3; size: -; DNA: TGCAGCGCCCGCGGGGCTTCGTCTAAGGATACGCAGTATTTT; CDR3: CSARGASSKDTQYF
V: TRBV27; D: -; J: TRBJ2-1; size: -; DNA: TGTGCCAGCAGTTCGCGAGGGGGGTCCTACAATGAGCAGTTCTTC; CDR3: CASSSRGGSYNEQFF